This T cell receptor (beta chain) emerged from a study of T-cell memory formation after mild COVID-19. The study, taken as a whole, reports: The study found contracting CD4+ clones mainly in CM and EM and contracting CD8+ clones in EMRA. Second-wave clones that peaked on day 37 lacked confirmed SARS-CoV-2 specificity.

As to this clonotype: Antigen unknown.

cDNA libraries for TCR alpha and TCR beta, carrying sample barcodes and UMIs, came from 5'RACE with constant-segment primers. One entry per CDR3 protein results from TCRdb running MiXCR on the 5' RACE reads. Altogether a few hundred thousand distinct CDR3 sequences are present, 20% to 25% being singletons, with the ten largest covering 21%. Germline assignment: CDR1 SQVTM and CDR2 ANQGSEA. V was clipped by 0 bases and J by 7 bases, with 9 bases between them. CDR3 size: 12 residues. Sequenced input: PBMCs or a T cell subset sorted from them (not recorded which). V is TRBV29-1 and J is TRBJ1-2; D ambiguous. This TCR came from a man aged 18 to 35 who had mild COVID-19 (a few samples of this study predate the infection). Cell type and time point are not known. In DNA form, the CDR3 reads TGCAGCGTTGAAGAGGTGGTTTCTGGCTACACCTTC. It codes for CSVEEVVSGYTF.